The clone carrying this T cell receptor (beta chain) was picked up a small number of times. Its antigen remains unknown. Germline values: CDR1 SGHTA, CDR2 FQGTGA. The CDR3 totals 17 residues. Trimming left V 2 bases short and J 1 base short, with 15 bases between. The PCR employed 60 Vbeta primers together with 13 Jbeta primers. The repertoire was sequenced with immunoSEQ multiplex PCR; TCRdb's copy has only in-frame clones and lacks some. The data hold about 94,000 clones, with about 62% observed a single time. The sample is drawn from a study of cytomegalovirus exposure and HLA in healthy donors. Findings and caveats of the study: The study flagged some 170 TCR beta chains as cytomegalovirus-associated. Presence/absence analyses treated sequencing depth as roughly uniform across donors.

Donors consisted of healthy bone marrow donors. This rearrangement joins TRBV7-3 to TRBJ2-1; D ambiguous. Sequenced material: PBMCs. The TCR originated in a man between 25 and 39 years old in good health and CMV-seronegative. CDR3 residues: CASSLLGRHSSYNEQFF. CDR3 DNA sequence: TGTGCCAGCAGCTTATTAGGCAGGCACTCATCCTACAATGAGCAGTTCTTC.